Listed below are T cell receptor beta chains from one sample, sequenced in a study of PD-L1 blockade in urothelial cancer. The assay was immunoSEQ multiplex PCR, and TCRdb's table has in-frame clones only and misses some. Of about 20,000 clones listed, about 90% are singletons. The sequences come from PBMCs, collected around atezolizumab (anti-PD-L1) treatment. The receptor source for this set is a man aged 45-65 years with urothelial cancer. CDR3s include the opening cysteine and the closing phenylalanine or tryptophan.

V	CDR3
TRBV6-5	CASSTDTRGEYEQYF
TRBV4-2	CASSQFWAGRTDTQYF
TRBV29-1	CSVSQVLIQSRANVLTF
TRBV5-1	CASSLAPAGGPYNEQFF
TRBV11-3	CASSLRGLASDTQYF
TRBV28	CATFPGLSYEQYF
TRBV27	CASSFVTGRMAFF
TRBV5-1	CASSPGHNTGELFF
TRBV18	CASSLDRKNSPLHF
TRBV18	CASSPKGTGGGEQYF
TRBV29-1	CSVEAGYNEQFF
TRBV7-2	CASSSRTGEPYEQYF
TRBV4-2	CASSRREPLETQYF
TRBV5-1	CASSPLAGPYEQYF
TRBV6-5	CASSSGLSNQPQHF
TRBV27	CASSFPDREWYF
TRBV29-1	CSGGLAGGIINEQFF
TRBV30	CAWSRTGNGNTIYF
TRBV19	CASSLSTPGDRTYEQYF
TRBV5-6	CASSYFRRGSTYEQYF
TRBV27	CASSSPSGGVGDEKLFF
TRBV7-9	CAIPGTVPGEQYF
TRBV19	CASSISGNPNTEAFF
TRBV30	CAWRRGVNTEAFF